The present TCR beta chain was sequenced within a study of T cells after yellow fever vaccination. Each CDR3 protein is one row after TCRdb ran MiXCR on the 5' RACE reads. In the table there are hundreds of thousands of distinct CDR3 sequences, 9% to 15% of which are singletons. As concerns this clonotype: Antigen unknown.

General observations from the study: Within FACS-sorted repertoires, abundant clonotypes contaminating from the bulk population could be present. Boosting was followed by the reappearance of most primary-vaccination clones (just under 97% CD4, around 90% CD8). Of the clonotypes, a small share occurred in both CD4 and CD8 compartments.

The clonotype originates from a man aged 30 to 39 who received the YFV17D yellow fever vaccine. The source material was PBMCs, sampled on the day of the yellow fever booster vaccination.

Here the CDR3 reads CSARDRGGRDTQYF. CDR3 bases: TGCAGTGCTAGAGATAGGGGGGGCCGCGATACGCAGTATTTT. The chain recombines TRBV20-1 with TRBJ2-3; tentatively, D is TRBD2 (7 bases). Germline CDR1 DFQATT, CDR2 SNEGSKA (reference sequence). Trimming took off 0 bases at V and 6 bases at J, with 13 bases between the two ends. The CDR3 has 14 residues.